This paragraph reports one T cell receptor (beta chain). These data originate in a study of blood T cell repertoires in COVID-19. Study background: Some COVID-19 samples were acute and others convalescent; all came from the United States, Italy and Spain.

Germline CDR1 reads SQVTM; CDR2 reads ANQGSEA. V was cut by 7 bases and J by 4 bases, with 13 bases left in between. The CDR3 runs 12 residues. The assay was immunoSEQ multiplex PCR, and TCRdb's table has in-frame clones only and misses some. The data contain 65,000 to 80,000 clones, about 87% of them singletons. This clonotype was sampled from a man aged 45-65 years with active COVID-19. Sequences were obtained from peripheral blood. V and J are TRBV29-1 and TRBJ1-2; perhaps TRBD1 as D (6 bases). The CDR3 DNA sequence: TGCAGCGAGAAGGGGGATGCCTATGGCTACACCTTC. This codes for CSEKGDAYGYTF.